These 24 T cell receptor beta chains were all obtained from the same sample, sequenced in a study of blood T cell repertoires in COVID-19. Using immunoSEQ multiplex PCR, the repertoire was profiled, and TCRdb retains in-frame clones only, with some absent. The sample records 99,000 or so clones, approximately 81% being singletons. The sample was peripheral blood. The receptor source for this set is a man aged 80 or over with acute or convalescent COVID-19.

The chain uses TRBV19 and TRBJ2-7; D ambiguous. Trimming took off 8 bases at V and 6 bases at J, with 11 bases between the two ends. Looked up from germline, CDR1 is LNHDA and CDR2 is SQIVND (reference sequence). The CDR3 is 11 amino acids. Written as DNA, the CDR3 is TGTGCCAGTGGAGCAGATTCCGAGCAGTACTTC. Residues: CASGADSEQYF.

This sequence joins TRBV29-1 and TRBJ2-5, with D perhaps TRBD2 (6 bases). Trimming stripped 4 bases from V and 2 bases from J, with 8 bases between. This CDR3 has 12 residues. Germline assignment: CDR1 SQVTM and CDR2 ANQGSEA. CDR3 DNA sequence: TGCAGCGTTGTACTAGCTCAAGAGACCCAGTACTTC. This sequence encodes CSVVLAQETQYF.

Written as DNA, the CDR3 is TGTGCCAGCAGCCTAGCGGGAGTGTACGAGCAGTACTTC. It specifies CASSLAGVYEQYF. This sequence joins TRBV11-2 and TRBJ2-7; 10 bases line up with TRBD2. Germline CDR1 SGHAT, CDR2 FQNNGV. The CDR3 is 13 residues long. The V segment lost 5 bases and the J segment 4 bases; nucleotides outside the gene matches: 2.

The CDR3 protein is CASSQAENIQYF. In nucleotides, the CDR3 is TGTGCCAGCAGCCAAGCAGAAAACATTCAGTACTTC. This rearrangement joins TRBV3-1 (or the pseudogene TRBV3-2) to TRBJ2-4; D is unclear. V shed 1 base and J shed 5 bases, with 3 bases lying between them. CDR1 is LGHDT, CDR2 YNNKEL, per germline (reference sequence). CDR3 length equals 12 residues.

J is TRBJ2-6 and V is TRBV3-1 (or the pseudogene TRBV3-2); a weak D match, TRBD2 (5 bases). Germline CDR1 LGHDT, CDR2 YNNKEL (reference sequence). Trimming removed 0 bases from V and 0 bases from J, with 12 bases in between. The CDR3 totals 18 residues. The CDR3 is CASSQEALRGSGANVLTF. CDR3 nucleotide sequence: TGTGCCAGCAGCCAAGAAGCTCTCCGGGGCTCTGGGGCCAACGTCCTGACTTTC.

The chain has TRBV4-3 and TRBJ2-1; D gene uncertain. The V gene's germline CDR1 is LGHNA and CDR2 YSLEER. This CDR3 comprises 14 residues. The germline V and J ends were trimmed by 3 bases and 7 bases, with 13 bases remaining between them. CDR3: CASSHTQLSNEQFF. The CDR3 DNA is TGCGCCAGCAGCCACACACAGCTCTCTAATGAGCAGTTCTTC.

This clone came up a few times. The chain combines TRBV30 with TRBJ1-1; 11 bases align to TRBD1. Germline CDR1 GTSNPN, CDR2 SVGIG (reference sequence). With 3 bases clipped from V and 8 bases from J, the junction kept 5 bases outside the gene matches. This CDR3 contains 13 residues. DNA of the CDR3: TGTGCCTGGAGCGGACAGGGGGCGTCAGAAGCTTTCTTT. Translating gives CAWSGQGASEAFF.

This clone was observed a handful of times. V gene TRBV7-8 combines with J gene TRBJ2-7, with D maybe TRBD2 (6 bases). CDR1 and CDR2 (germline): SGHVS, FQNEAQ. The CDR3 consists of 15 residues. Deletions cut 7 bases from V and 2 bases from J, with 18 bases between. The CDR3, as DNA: TGTGCCAGCATGGAGGGGTCGGCCGGGGCCTACGAGCAGTACTTC. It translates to CASMEGSAGAYEQYF.

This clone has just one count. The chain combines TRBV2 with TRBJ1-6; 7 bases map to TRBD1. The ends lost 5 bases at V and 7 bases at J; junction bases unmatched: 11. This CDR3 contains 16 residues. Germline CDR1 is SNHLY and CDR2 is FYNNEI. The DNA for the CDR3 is TGTGCCAGCAGTATCGCTGGGACAGCAAGAAATTCACCCCTCCACTTT. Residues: CASSIAGTARNSPLHF. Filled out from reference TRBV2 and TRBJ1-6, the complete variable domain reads EPEVTQTPSHQVTQMGQEVILRCVPISNHLYFYWYRQILGQKVEFLVSFYNNEISEKSEIFDDQFSVERPDGSNFTLKIRSTKLEDSAMYFCASSIAGTARNSPLHFGNGTRLTVT.

This chain's CDR3 is CASSLGDSSYEQYF. In DNA, the CDR3 is TGCGCCAGCAGCTTGGGGGACAGCTCCTACGAGCAGTACTTC. The chain has TRBV5-1 and TRBJ2-7; 7 bases agree with TRBD1. Germline loops: CDR1 SGHRS, CDR2 YFSETQ. The CDR3 has 14 amino acids. The ends lost 0 bases at V and 0 bases at J; junction bases unmatched: 0.

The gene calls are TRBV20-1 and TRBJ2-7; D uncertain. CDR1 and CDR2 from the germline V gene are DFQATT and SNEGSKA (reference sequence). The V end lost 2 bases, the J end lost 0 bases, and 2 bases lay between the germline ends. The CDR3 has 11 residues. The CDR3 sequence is CSARYSYEQYF. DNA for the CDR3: TGCAGTGCTAGATACTCCTACGAGCAGTACTTC.

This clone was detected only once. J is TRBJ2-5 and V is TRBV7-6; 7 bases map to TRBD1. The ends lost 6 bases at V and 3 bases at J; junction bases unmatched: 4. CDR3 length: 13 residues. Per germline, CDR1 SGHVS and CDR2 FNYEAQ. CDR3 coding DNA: TGTGCCAGCAGTCGAGACAGGGAAGAGACCCAGTACTTC. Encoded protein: CASSRDREETQYF.

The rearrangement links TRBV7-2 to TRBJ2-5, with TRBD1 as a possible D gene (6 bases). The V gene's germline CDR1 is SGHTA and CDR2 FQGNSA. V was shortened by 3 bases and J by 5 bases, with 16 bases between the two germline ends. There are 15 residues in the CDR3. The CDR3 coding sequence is TGTGCCAGCAGCTTCCAGGCGACAGGATCGGAGACCCAGTACTTC. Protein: CASSFQATGSETQYF.

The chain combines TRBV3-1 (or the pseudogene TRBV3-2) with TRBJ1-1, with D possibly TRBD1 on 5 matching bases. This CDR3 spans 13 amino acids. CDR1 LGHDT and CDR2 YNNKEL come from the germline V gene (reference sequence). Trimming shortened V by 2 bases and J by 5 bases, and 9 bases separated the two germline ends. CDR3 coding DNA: TGTGCCAGCAGCCAACACAGACAGACTGAAGCTTTCTTT. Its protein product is CASSQHRQTEAFF.

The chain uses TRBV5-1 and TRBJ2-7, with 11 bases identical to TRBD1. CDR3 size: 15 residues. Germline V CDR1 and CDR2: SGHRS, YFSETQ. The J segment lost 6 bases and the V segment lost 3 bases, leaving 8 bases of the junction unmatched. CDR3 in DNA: TGCGCCAGCAGCTCCCGGACAGGGGGCTCTGGCGAGCAGTACTTC. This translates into CASSSRTGGSGEQYF. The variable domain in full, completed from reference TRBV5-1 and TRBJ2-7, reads KAGVTQTPRYLIKTRGQQVTLSCSPISGHRSVSWYQQTPGQGLQFLFEYFSETQRNKGNFPGRFSGRQFSNSRSEMNVSTLELGDSALYLCASSSRTGGSGEQYFGPGTRLTVT.

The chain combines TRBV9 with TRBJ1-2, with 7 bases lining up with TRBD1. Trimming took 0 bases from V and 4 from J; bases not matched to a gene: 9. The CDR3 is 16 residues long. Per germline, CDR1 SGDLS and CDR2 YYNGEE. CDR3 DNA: TGTGCCAGCAGCGTAGCCATTGCGACAGGGTCCTATGGCTACACCTTC. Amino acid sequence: CASSVAIATGSYGYTF.

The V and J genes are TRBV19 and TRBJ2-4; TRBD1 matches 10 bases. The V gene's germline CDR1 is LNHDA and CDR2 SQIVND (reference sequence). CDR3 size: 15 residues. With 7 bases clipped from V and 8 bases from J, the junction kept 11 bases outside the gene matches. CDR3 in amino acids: CASTVPGQGSDIQYF. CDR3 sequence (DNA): TGTGCCAGTACCGTCCCGGGACAGGGGTCGGACATTCAGTACTTC.

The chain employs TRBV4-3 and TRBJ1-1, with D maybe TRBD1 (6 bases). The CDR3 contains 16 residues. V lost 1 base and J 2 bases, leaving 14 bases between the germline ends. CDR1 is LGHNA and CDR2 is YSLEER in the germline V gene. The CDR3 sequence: CASSQVPGTFNTEAFF. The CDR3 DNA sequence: TGCGCCAGCAGCCAAGTCCCCGGGACATTCAACACTGAAGCTTTCTTT.

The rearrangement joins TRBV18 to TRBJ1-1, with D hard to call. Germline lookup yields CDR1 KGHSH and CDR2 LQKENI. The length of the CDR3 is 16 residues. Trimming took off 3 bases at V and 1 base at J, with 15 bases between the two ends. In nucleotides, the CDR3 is TGTGCCAGCTCACCGCCTGGAGGTCGTAGGAACACTGAAGCTTTCTTT. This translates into CASSPPGGRRNTEAFF.

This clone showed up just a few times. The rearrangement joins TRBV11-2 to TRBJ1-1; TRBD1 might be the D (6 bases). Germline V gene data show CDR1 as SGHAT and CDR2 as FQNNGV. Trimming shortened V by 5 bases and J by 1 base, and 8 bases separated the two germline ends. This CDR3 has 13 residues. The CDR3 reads CASSTQGNTEAFF. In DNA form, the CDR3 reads TGTGCCAGCAGCACACAGGGGAACACTGAAGCTTTCTTT.

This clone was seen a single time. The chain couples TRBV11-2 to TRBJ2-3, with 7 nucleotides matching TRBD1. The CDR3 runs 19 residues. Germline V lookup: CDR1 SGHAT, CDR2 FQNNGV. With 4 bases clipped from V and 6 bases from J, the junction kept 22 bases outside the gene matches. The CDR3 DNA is TGTGCCAGCAGCTCTGAGGACAGGCTCACCTTATCATTAGGCGATACGCAGTATTTT. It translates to CASSSEDRLTLSLGDTQYF.

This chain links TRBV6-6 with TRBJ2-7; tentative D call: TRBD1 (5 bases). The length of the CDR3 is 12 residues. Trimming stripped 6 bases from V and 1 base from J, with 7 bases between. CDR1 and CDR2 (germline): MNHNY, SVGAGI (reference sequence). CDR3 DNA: TGTGCCAGCAGGCAGGGTTCCTACGAGCAGTACTTC. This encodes CASRQGSYEQYF.

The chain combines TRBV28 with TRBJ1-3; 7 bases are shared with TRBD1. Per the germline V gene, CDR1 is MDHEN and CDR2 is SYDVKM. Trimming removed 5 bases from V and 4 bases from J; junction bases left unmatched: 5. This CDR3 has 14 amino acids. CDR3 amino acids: CASSDRTGGNTIYF. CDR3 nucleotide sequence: TGTGCCAGCAGTGATAGGACAGGAGGAAACACCATATATTTT.

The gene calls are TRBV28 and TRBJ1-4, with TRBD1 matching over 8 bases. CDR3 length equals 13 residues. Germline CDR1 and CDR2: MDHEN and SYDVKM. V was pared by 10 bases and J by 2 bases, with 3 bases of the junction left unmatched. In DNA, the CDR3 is TGTGCCACCAGACAGGGGACTAATGAAAAACTGTTTTTT. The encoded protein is CATRQGTNEKLFF.